This is a list of T cell receptor beta chains from one sample in a study of CD8 T cells in ankylosing spondylitis. TCRdb analysed the 5' RACE reads with MiXCR anew, one entry per CDR3 protein. In the table there are 310,000 or so distinct CDR3 sequences, 20% of which are singletons. The sample comprised blood, either unsorted or a sorted T cell fraction (not recorded which). The receptor set was obtained from a male donor with ankylosing spondylitis or in good health (not recorded which). Each CDR3 is given with its conserved first and last residue. D genes are given only for firm matches. The size of a clone is reported for some rows only, either as once, few or many, or as a class for expanded clones.

D	size	V	J	DNA	CDR3
TRBD2	few	TRBV14	TRBJ2-1	TGTGCCAGCAGCCGAGGGGCGGGACTAGGGCCTTACAATGAGCAGTTCTTC	CASSRGAGLGPYNEQFF
.	few	TRBV10-3	TRBJ2-2	TGTGCCATCCCCGGCCCCGGGTACGGGGAGCTGTTTTTT	CAIPGPGYGELFF
TRBD1	few	TRBV4-1	TRBJ2-3	TGCGCCAGCAGCCAAGAGGGGACAGGGGCTAGCACAGATACGCAGTATTTT	CASSQEGTGASTDTQYF
TRBD2	.	TRBV20-1	TRBJ2-3	TGCAGTGCTACACTAGCGGGGGGATCAGATACGCAGTATTTT	CSATLAGGSDTQYF
.	.	TRBV24-1	TRBJ2-1	TGTGCCACCAGTCGTCACCTAACTCGGGACGGAGGCAACAATGAGCAGTTCTTC	CATSRHLTRDGGNNEQFF
.	few	TRBV12-3/TRBV12-4	TRBJ1-1	TGTGCCAGCAGTCCTGGGGGCGTATTTGACACTGAAGCTTTCTTT	CASSPGGVFDTEAFF
.	many	TRBV6-1	TRBJ2-3	TGTGCCAGCAGCCCTAGGGGTTTGGTTGGCACAGATACGCAGTATTTT	CASSPRGLVGTDTQYF
TRBD1	once	TRBV7-6	TRBJ1-5	TGTGCCAGCAGGGCCGGGACAGGGGGCAATCAGCCCCAGCATTTT	CASRAGTGGNQPQHF
.	.	TRBV5-1	TRBJ1-5	TGCGCCAGCAGCTTGGATACAGCGGACCAGCCCCAGCATTTT	CASSLDTADQPQHF
.	.	TRBV5-8	TRBJ1-5	TGTGCCAGCAGCTTTATGAATCAGCCCCAGCATTTT	CASSFMNQPQHF
TRBD1	few	TRBV7-2	TRBJ2-1	TGTGCCAGCAGCTTAGCCGGGACAGGGGGCGTGTTAGTCTCCGAGCAGTTCTTC	CASSLAGTGGVLVSEQFF
.	few	TRBV6-1	TRBJ1-5	TGTGCCAGCAGTGAACTCGGGGACCGCTTTAGCAATCAGCCCCAGCATTTT	CASSELGDRFSNQPQHF
.	many	TRBV20-1	TRBJ2-1	TGCAGTGCTACTGACAATATTCTAGGGTTCTTC	CSATDNILGFF
.	few	TRBV5-1	TRBJ2-2	TGCGCCAGCAGCTTCCACAGGGCCGGGGAGCTGTTTTTT	CASSFHRAGELFF
.	few	TRBV5-1	TRBJ2-1	TGCGCCAGCAGCTTGGGACTAGAGCCCTACAATGAGCAGTTCTTC	CASSLGLEPYNEQFF
.	.	TRBV3-1	TRBJ1-1	TGTGCCAGCAGCCTTTCTAGGGGGGACACTGAAGCTTTCTTT	CASSLSRGDTEAFF
.	few	TRBV12-3/TRBV12-4	TRBJ1-1	TGTGCCAGCAGTGGACAGACGAACACTGAAGCTTTCTTT	CASSGQTNTEAFF
.	.	TRBV5-1	TRBJ2-3	TGCGCCAGCAGCTTGACTAGTGCCACAGATACGCAGTATTTT	CASSLTSATDTQYF
TRBD2	few	TRBV20-1	TRBJ2-1	TGCAGTGCTTGGACTAGCGGAGACAATGAGCAGTTCTTC	CSAWTSGDNEQFF
TRBD1	few	TRBV10-3	TRBJ2-1	TGTGCCATCAGGGTAGGGGGCGAGGACAATGAGCAGTTCTTC	CAIRVGGEDNEQFF
TRBD2	.	TRBV19	TRBJ2-5	TGTGCCAGTAGTTCTCTACGGACTAGCGGACAAGAGACCCAGTACTTC	CASSSLRTSGQETQYF
.	.	TRBV20-1	TRBJ1-1	TGCAGTGCTAGGGAGGACAGTCCTAACACTGAAGCTTTCTTT	CSAREDSPNTEAFF
TRBD2	.	TRBV10-3	TRBJ2-6	TGTGCCATCAGTTTTAGGCGGGAGGAGGAAGAGTCCGGGGCCAACGTCCTGACTTTC	CAISFRREEEESGANVLTF
.	few	TRBV12-3/TRBV12-4	TRBJ2-2	TGTGCCAGCAGGCAGGGAGTGAACACCGGGGAGCTGTTTTTT	CASRQGVNTGELFF
TRBD2	.	TRBV12-3/TRBV12-4	TRBJ2-1	TGTGCCAGCAGTTCGACTAGCGGGGGGACCCGTGAGCAGTTCTTC	CASSSTSGGTREQFF
.	many	TRBV4-1	TRBJ1-2	TGCGCCAGCAGCCCCACGCCGCAAGGCTATGGCTACACCTTC	CASSPTPQGYGYTF
TRBD1	.	TRBV7-2	TRBJ2-3	TGTGCCAGCAGCTTGGTACAGGGGAGACCAGATACGCAGTATTTT	CASSLVQGRPDTQYF
.	.	TRBV11-1	TRBJ2-1	TGTGCCAGCAGCTTCGGCAGGGGGACTGGACTAGCCCAAAACAATGAGCAGTTCTTC	CASSFGRGTGLAQNNEQFF
.	.	TRBV9	TRBJ2-4	TGTGCCAGCAGCCCTAGTCCCCAAAACATTCAGTACTTC	CASSPSPQNIQYF
TRBD2	.	TRBV28	TRBJ2-3	TGTGCCAGCAGTTTAGGGGCTAGCGGGGCCTCGGATACGCAGTATTTT	CASSLGASGASDTQYF
.	few	TRBV5-1	TRBJ2-2	TGCGCCAGCAGCTCCACAGGCGCGAACACCGGGGAGCTGTTTTTT	CASSSTGANTGELFF
.	few	TRBV27	TRBJ2-4	TGTGCCAGCAGTACGCGACAGGGAGGGATTCAGTACTTC	CASSTRQGGIQYF
TRBD2	.	TRBV24-1	TRBJ2-1	TGTGCCACCAGTGAGTCGGGACTAGCGGAGCACAATGAGCAGTTCTTC	CATSESGLAEHNEQFF
TRBD1	few	TRBV6-1	TRBJ1-1	TGTGCCAGCAGTGGGAGACAGGGGGCGAGGGCTGAAGCTTTCTTT	CASSGRQGARAEAFF
TRBD2	few	TRBV4-2	TRBJ2-3	TGTGCCAGCAGTCGTAGCGGGGGGGACACAGATACGCAGTATTTT	CASSRSGGDTDTQYF
TRBD1	many	TRBV7-8	TRBJ2-3	TGTGCCAGCAGCATCGGACAGGGGGTCTGGGCAGATACGCAGTATTTT	CASSIGQGVWADTQYF
TRBD1	.	TRBV12-3/TRBV12-4	TRBJ2-1	TGTGCCAGCAGGGACAGGGGGTACAATGAGCAGTTCTTC	CASRDRGYNEQFF
.	few	TRBV21-1	TRBJ2-3	TGTGCCAGCAGCTCGTGCAATTTAGCGGACGGCACAGATACGCAGTATTTT	CASSSCNLADGTDTQYF
TRBD1	.	TRBV5-5	TRBJ1-3	TGTGCCAGCAGCCAACTACCGGGACAGGGAGGAAACACCATATATTTT	CASSQLPGQGGNTIYF
.	.	TRBV28	TRBJ2-5	TGTGCCAGCACCCGAATCGTAGAAGAGACCCAGTACTTC	CASTRIVEETQYF
.	.	TRBV28	TRBJ1-1	TGTGCCAGCAGTCACCTATTGGCGAACACTGAAGCTTTCTTT	CASSHLLANTEAFF
.	.	TRBV5-1	TRBJ2-3	TGCGCCAGCAAAGGTGGCGGATCTAGCACAGATACGCAGTATTTT	CASKGGGSSTDTQYF
.	few	TRBV10-3	TRBJ1-1	TGTGCCATCAGTGAGTCGGCGGATCGATCTGAAGCTTTCTTT	CAISESADRSEAFF